A selection of T cell receptor beta chains follows, all from one sample in a study of shared clonotypes between healthy human individuals. Profiling relied on immunoSEQ multiplex PCR, and the TCRdb table lists in-frame clones only, not all of them. This sample carries 2.5 million or so clones, around nine tenths of them seen once, and the ten largest clones take over 0.12%. Material: naive CD4+ T cells sorted from blood. These receptors all stem from a man aged 18 to 35 in good health. CDR3s include the opening cysteine and the closing phenylalanine or tryptophan. The order of the fields is J gene, clone size, D gene, V gene, CDR3 protein, CDR3 DNA. D genes are given only for firm matches. The size entry is marked missing in some rows and otherwise reads once, few, many or a size class.

TRBJ1-1 | NA | NA | TRBV28 | CASSSRRSTEAFF | TGTGCCAGCAGTTCGAGACGGTCCACTGAAGCTTTCTTT
TRBJ2-1 | NA | TRBD2 | TRBV12-5 | CASGLGGSSYNEQFF | TGTGCTAGTGGTTTGGGCGGGAGCTCCTACAATGAGCAGTTCTTC
TRBJ1-5 | NA | NA | TRBV28 | CASRPGVNQPQHF | TGTGCCAGCAGGCCTGGGGTCAATCAGCCCCAGCATTTT
TRBJ2-5 | NA | NA | TRBV5-1 | CASSSEGETQYF | TGCGCCAGCAGCTCGGAGGGAGAGACCCAGTACTTC
TRBJ2-1 | NA | NA | TRBV29-1 | CSVEVGRYNEQFF | TGCAGCGTTGAAGTAGGCAGATACAATGAGCAGTTCTTC
TRBJ1-2 | NA | NA | TRBV5-1 | CASSLDGVSYGYTF | TGCGCCAGCAGCTTGGATGGGGTGAGCTATGGCTACACCTTC
TRBJ2-1 | few | TRBD1 | TRBV7-2 | CASSADGTGIGNEQFF | TGTGCCAGCAGCGCAGACGGGACAGGGATCGGCAATGAGCAGTTCTTC
TRBJ2-7 | NA | NA | TRBV28 | CASVRQGYSYEQYF | TGTGCCAGCGTTAGACAAGGATACTCCTACGAGCAGTACTTC
TRBJ2-5 | NA | TRBD2 | TRBV14 | CASSQGRTSGRALETQYF | TGTGCCAGCAGCCAAGGGCGGACTAGCGGGAGGGCCTTGGAGACCCAGTACTTC
TRBJ1-2 | NA | TRBD1 | TRBV2 | CASSGTGYGYTF | TGTGCCAGCAGTGGGACAGGCTATGGCTACACCTTC
TRBJ1-1 | NA | TRBD1 | TRBV5-5 | CASSWGTESEAFF | TGTGCCAGCAGCTGGGGGACAGAATCTGAAGCTTTCTTT
TRBJ2-2 | NA | TRBD2 | TRBV4-2 | CASSQDSSGGLIGELFF | TGTGCCAGCAGCCAAGATTCAAGCGGGGGGTTGATCGGGGAGCTGTTTTTT
TRBJ2-3 | once | TRBD2 | TRBV25-1 | CASQWGGPPGDTQYF | TGTGCCAGTCAGTGGGGGGGACCACCCGGGGATACGCAGTATTTT
TRBJ2-3 | NA | NA | TRBV7-6 | CASSLTPNPGTDTQYF | TGTGCCAGCAGCTTAACACCCAACCCAGGAACAGATACGCAGTATTTT
TRBJ1-2 | once | NA | TRBV2 | CASSPIRSNNYGYTF | TGTGCCAGCAGTCCTATAAGGTCAAATAACTATGGCTACACCTTC
TRBJ2-1 | NA | TRBD1 | TRBV27 | CASRPGDRLHNEQFF | TGTGCCAGCAGGCCTGGGGACAGGCTTCACAATGAGCAGTTCTTC
TRBJ2-4 | NA | NA | TRBV5-1 | CASSPDVGVENIQYF | TGCGCCAGCAGCCCCGATGTGGGAGTTGAGAACATTCAGTACTTC
TRBJ2-3 | NA | NA | TRBV12-5 | CASGLDTGVTDTQYF | TGTGCTAGTGGTTTAGACACCGGGGTCACAGATACGCAGTATTTT
TRBJ1-6 | NA | TRBD1 | TRBV7-2 | CASSIRGQGGNSPLHF | TGTGCCAGCAGCATAAGGGGACAGGGCGGAAATTCACCCCTCCACTTT
TRBJ1-5 | NA | TRBD1 | TRBV19 | CASSMRTGGGQPQHF | TGTGCCAGTAGTATGCGGACAGGAGGAGGCCAGCCCCAGCATTTT
TRBJ2-5 | NA | NA | TRBV5-8 | CASTPPPIQETQYF | TGTGCCAGCACCCCCCCGCCCATCCAAGAGACCCAGTACTTC
TRBJ2-1 | NA | NA | TRBV9 | CASSSRKEGNEQFF | TGTGCCAGCAGCTCGAGGAAGGAGGGAAATGAGCAGTTCTTC
TRBJ2-1 | once | NA | TRBV10-3 | CAISEGGDTKKNEQFF | TGTGCCATCAGTGAAGGTGGGGACACTAAAAAGAATGAGCAGTTCTTC
TRBJ2-7 | NA | TRBD2 | TRBV7-9 | CASSLLAGSYEQYF | TGTGCCAGCAGCTTATTAGCGGGATCCTACGAGCAGTACTTC
TRBJ1-2 | NA | NA | TRBV5-1 | CASSLGQGNYGYTF | TGCGCCAGCAGCTTGGGGCAGGGCAACTATGGCTACACCTTC
TRBJ2-3 | NA | TRBD2 | TRBV10-3 | CAIRPGEGSSAQYF | TGTGCCATCAGGCCGGGGGAGGGGAGCTCAGCGCAGTATTTT
TRBJ2-2 | NA | NA | TRBV12-5 | CASGSPLALLNTGELFF | TGTGCTAGTGGTTCCCCCCTAGCGCTGCTGAACACCGGGGAGCTGTTTTTT